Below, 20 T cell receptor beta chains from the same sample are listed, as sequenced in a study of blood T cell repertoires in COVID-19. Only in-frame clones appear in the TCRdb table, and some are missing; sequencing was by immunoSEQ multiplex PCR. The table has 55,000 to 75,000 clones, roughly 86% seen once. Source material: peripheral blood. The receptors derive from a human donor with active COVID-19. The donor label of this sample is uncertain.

DNA for the CDR3: TGTGCCAGCAGCCCCGGACAGAGCGAAACAGATACGCAGTATTTT. Its protein product is CASSPGQSETDTQYF. The chain joins TRBV11-2 to TRBJ2-3; weak D call: TRBD1 (6 bases). Trimming removed 5 bases at V and 3 bases at J, with 15 bases between. The CDR3 totals 15 residues. Looked up from germline, CDR1 is SGHAT and CDR2 is FQNNGV.

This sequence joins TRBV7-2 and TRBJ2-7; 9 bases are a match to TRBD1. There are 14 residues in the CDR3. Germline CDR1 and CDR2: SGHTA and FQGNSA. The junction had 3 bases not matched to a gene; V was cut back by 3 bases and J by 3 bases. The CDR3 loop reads CASSFYRGLYEQYF. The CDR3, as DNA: TGTGCCAGCAGCTTCTACAGGGGGCTCTACGAGCAGTACTTC.

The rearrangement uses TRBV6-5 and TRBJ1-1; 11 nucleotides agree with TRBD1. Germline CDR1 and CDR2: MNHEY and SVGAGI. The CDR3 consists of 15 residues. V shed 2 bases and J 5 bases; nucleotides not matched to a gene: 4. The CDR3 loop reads CASSYPGQGGTEAFF. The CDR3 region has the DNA TGTGCCAGCAGTTACCCGGGACAGGGGGGAACTGAAGCTTTCTTT.

The CDR3: CASSLVGRDRPQGEQYF. As DNA, the CDR3 is TGTGCCAGCAGCTTAGTGGGTAGGGACAGACCCCAGGGCGAGCAGTACTTC. V and J are TRBV7-9 and TRBJ2-7, with 7 bases fitting TRBD1. The CDR3 consists of 17 residues. Germline CDR1 reads SEHNR; CDR2 reads FQNEAQ (reference sequence). Trimming removed 1 base from V and 6 bases from J; junction bases left unmatched: 15.

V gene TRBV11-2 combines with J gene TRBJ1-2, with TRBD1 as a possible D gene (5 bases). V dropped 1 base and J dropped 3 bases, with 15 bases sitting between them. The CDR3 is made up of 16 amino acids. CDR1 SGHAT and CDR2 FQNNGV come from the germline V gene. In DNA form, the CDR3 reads TGTGCCAGCAGCTTAGTCCTGGGGGGGATGCACTATGGCTACACCTTC. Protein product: CASSLVLGGMHYGYTF.

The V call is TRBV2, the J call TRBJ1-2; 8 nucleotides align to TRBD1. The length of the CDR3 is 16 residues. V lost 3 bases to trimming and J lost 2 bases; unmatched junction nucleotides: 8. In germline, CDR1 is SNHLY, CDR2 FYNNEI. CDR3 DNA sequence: TGTGCCAGCAGTGATGATCCAGGGGGCGGGAACTATGGCTACACCTTC. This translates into CASSDDPGGGNYGYTF.

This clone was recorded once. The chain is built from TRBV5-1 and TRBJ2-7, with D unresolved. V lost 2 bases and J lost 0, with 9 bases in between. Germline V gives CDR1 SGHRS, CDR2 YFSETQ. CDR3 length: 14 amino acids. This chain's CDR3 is CASSFQKSSYEQYF. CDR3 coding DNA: TGCGCCAGCAGCTTCCAGAAAAGCTCCTACGAGCAGTACTTC.

DNA for the CDR3: TGTGCCAGCAGCCAAGATATCACAGCGGGGGTCCCCACAGATACGCAGTATTTT. The encoded protein is CASSQDITAGVPTDTQYF. The chain carries TRBV4-2 and TRBJ2-3, with 8 bases fitting TRBD2. The CDR3 consists of 18 residues. Germline trimming cut 0 bases from V and 2 bases from J; bases unmatched to any gene: 10. Germline lookup yields CDR1 LGHNA and CDR2 YNFKEQ.

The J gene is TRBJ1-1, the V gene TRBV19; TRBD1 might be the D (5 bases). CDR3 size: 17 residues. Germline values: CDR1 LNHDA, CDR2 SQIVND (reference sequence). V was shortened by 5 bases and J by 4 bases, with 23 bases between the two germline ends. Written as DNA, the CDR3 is TGTGCCAGTAGTTGGGGTACCAGGGAGGAGCGTGCCACTGAAGCTTTCTTT. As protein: CASSWGTREERATEAFF.

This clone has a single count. In DNA form, the CDR3 reads TGTGCCAGCTCACCACTCGGTCAAGATAGATATGGCTACACCTTC. This translates into CASSPLGQDRYGYTF. The chain uses TRBV18 and TRBJ1-2, with D uncertain. Germline values: CDR1 KGHSH, CDR2 LQKENI. The CDR3 covers 15 residues. V was cut by 1 base and J by 5 bases, with 14 bases left in between.

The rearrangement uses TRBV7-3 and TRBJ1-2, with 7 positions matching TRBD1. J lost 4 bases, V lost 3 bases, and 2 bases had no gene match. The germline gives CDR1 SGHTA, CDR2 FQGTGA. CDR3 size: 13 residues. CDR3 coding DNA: TGTGCCAGCAGCTTTCCAGGGGGCTATGGCTACACCTTC. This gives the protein CASSFPGGYGYTF.

CDR3 nucleotide sequence: TGTGCTAGTGGTTTGCCACTAGCGGGGAAGCAGTATTTT. Translation: CASGLPLAGKQYF. The chain couples TRBV12-5 to TRBJ2-3; 10 bases line up with TRBD2. The CDR3 has 13 residues. V gave up 2 bases and J gave up 11 bases; unmatched junction bases: 4. The germline CDR1 and CDR2 sequences are LGHNT and FRNRAP.

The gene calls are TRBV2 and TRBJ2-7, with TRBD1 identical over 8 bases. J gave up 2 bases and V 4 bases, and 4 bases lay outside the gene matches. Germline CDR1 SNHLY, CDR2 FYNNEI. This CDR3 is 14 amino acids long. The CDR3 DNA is TGTGCCAGCAGTGGTCGCAGGGGGCCCTACGAGCAGTACTTC. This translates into CASSGRRGPYEQYF.

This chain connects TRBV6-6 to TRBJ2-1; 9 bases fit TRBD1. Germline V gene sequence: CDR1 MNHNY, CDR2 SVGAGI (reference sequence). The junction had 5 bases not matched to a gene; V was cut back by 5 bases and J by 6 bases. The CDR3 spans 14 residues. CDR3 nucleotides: TGTGCCAGCAGTAACCGGGACAGGGTCAATGAGCAGTTCTTC. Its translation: CASSNRDRVNEQFF.

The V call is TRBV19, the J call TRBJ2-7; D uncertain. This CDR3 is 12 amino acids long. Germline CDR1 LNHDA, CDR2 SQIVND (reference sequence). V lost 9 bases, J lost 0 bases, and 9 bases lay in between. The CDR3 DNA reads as TGTGCCAGCGTATCAGTCTCCTACGAGCAGTACTTC. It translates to CASVSVSYEQYF. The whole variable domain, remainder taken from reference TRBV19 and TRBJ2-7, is DGGITQSPKYLFRKEGQNVTLSCEQNLNHDAMYWYRQDPGQGLRLIYYSQIVNDFQKGDIAEGYSVSREKKESFPLTVTSAQKNPTAFYLCASVSVSYEQYFGPGTRLTVT.

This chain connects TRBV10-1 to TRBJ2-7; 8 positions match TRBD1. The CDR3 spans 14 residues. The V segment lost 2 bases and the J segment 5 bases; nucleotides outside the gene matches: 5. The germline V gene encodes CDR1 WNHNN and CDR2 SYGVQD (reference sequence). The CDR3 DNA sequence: TGCGCCAGCAGTGAGGGACAGGGTCTGAACGAGCAGTACTTC. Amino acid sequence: CASSEGQGLNEQYF.

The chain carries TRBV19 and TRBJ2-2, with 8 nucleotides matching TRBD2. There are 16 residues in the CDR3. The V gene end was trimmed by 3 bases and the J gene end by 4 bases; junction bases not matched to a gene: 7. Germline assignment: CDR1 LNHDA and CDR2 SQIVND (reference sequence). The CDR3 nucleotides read TGTGCCAGTAGTATCGTCAGCGGGAGTTTCACCGGGGAGCTGTTTTTT. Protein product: CASSIVSGSFTGELFF.

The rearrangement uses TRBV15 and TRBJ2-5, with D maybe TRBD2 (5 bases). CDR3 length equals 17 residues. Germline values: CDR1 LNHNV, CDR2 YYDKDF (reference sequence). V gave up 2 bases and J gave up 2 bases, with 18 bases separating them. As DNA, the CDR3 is TGTGCCACCAGCAGACTAGGATTAGAGCGGAAACAAGAGACCCAGTACTTC. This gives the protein CATSRLGLERKQETQYF.

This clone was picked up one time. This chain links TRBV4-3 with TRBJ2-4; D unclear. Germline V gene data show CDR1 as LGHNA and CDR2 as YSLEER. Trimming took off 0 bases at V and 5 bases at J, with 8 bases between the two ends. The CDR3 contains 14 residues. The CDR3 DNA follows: TGCGCCAGCAGCCAAGATCTTACAGAAAACATTCAGTACTTC. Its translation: CASSQDLTENIQYF.

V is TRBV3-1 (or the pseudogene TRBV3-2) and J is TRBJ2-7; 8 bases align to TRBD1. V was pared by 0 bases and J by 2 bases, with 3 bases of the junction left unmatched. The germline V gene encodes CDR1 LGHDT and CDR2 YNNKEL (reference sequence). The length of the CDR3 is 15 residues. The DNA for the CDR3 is TGTGCCAGCAGCCAAGATCAGGGGGCACCCTACGAGCAGTACTTC. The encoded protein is CASSQDQGAPYEQYF.